Presented here are 11 T cell receptor beta chains from one specimen sequenced in a study of CD8 T cells in Susac syndrome. The authors reverse transcribed 0.5 to 1 ug RNA with random hexamers. One entry per CDR3 protein results from TCRdb running MiXCR on the immunoSEQ multiplex PCR reads. The sample holds 150,000 to 200,000 distinct CDR3 sequences; 94% are singletons and the top ten take almost 0.095%. Specimen: CD4+ T cells from PBMCs. All receptors come from a human donor with multiple sclerosis.

The chain has TRBV6-6 and TRBJ2-7; D might be TRBD2 (5 bases). Germline CDR1 MNHNY, CDR2 SVGAGI (reference sequence). The CDR3 totals 13 residues. Trimming shortened V by 7 bases and J by 3 bases, and 13 bases separated the two germline ends. The CDR3 spells CASNPRGNYEQYF. The DNA for the CDR3 is TGTGCCAGCAATCCCCGGGGAAACTACGAGCAGTACTTC.

This sequence joins TRBV6-5 and TRBJ2-7; D possibly corresponds to TRBD2 (5 bases). From germline, CDR1 is MNHEY and CDR2 SVGAGI. The CDR3 covers 14 residues. Trimming took off 5 bases at V and 2 bases at J, with 13 bases between the two ends. The CDR3 bases are TGTGCCAGCAGTAACGGGATGCTTACCTACGAGCAGTACTTC. It translates to CASSNGMLTYEQYF.

This rearrangement joins TRBV7-6 to TRBJ1-5; 9 bases are a match to TRBD1. The V gene's germline CDR1 is SGHVS and CDR2 FNYEAQ. V lost 4 bases and J lost 4; bases outside the gene matches: 5. The CDR3 runs 15 residues. CDR3: CASSSQTGGNQPQHF. The CDR3, as DNA: TGTGCCAGCAGCTCTCAGACAGGGGGGAATCAGCCCCAGCATTTT.

This sequence joins TRBV4-1 and TRBJ2-1; 7 bases line up with TRBD1. With V trimmed by 3 bases and J by 10 bases, 9 bases remained unmatched. Germline V gene lookup returns CDR1 MGHRA and CDR2 YSYEKL. The CDR3 is 14 amino acids. Here the CDR3 DNA reads TGCGCCAGCAGCCAGCCCGGGACAGCAAAGGAGCAGTTCTTC. Its translation is CASSQPGTAKEQFF.

This clonotype was counted once. V usage is TRBV12-3 or TRBV12-4 and J usage is TRBJ2-1; D may be TRBD2 (5 bases). The CDR3 totals 14 residues. V was pared by 6 bases and J by 7 bases, with 16 bases between. CDR3 coding DNA: TGTGCCAGCAGCCGAACGAGGGTGGGAAATGAGCAGTTCTTC. Translated: CASSRTRVGNEQFF.

The rearrangement joins TRBV11-2 to TRBJ1-1; D remains ambiguous. From germline, CDR1 is SGHAT and CDR2 FQNNGV. Trimming stripped 5 bases from V and 10 bases from J, with 11 bases between. The CDR3 has 11 amino acids. DNA of the CDR3: TGTGCCAGCAGCCCGAGATGGGGAGCTTTCTTT. Its translation is CASSPRWGAFF. The full variable domain, its missing parts supplied by reference TRBV11-2 and TRBJ1-1, is EAGVAQSPRYKIIEKRQSVAFWCNPISGHATLYWYQQILGQGPKLLIQFQNNGVVDDSQLPKDRFSAERLKGVDSTLKIQPAKLEDSAVYLCASSPRWGAFFGQGTRLTVV.

The rearrangement joins TRBV27 to TRBJ2-6, with 9 bases identical to TRBD1. The junction had 9 bases not matched to a gene; V was cut back by 4 bases and J by 2 bases. This CDR3 spans 18 amino acids. The germline V gene encodes CDR1 MNHEY and CDR2 SMNVEV (reference sequence). This CDR3 reads CASSSGTGLRAGANVLTF. The CDR3 nucleotides are TGTGCCAGCAGTTCCGGGACAGGGCTACGGGCTGGGGCCAACGTCCTGACTTTC.

This clonotype was seen more than once but under ten times. DNA for the CDR3: TGCGCCAGCAGCCAAGTGCCCCAAGCCCGCCCCACAGATACGCAGTATTTT. Translated: CASSQVPQARPTDTQYF. The chain joins TRBV4-3 to TRBJ2-3, with D uncertain. The germline V gene encodes CDR1 LGHNA and CDR2 YSLEER. Deletions cut 1 base from V and 2 bases from J, with 16 bases between. The CDR3 sequence is 17 residues long.

This clonotype was observed a handful of times. V usage is TRBV7-2 and J usage is TRBJ1-4; 7 bases match TRBD1. V gave up 5 bases and J gave up 5 bases; unmatched junction bases: 5. CDR1 and CDR2 from the germline V gene are SGHTA and FQGNSA. The CDR3 totals 14 residues. For the CDR3, the DNA is TGTGCCAGCAGCCCCCGACAGGGAAATGAAAAACTGTTTTTT. Translation gives CASSPRQGNEKLFF.

The V call is TRBV29-1, the J call TRBJ1-4; D remains ambiguous. The ends were cut back, 4 bases at V and 8 bases at J, with 11 bases in the middle. Germline CDR1 reads SQVTM; CDR2 reads ANQGSEA. The CDR3 length is 12 residues. CDR3: CSVALRGEKLFF. The CDR3 DNA follows: TGCAGCGTTGCCCTGAGAGGGGAAAAACTGTTTTTT.

This chain uses TRBV6-2 or TRBV6-3 with TRBJ2-1, with no clear D. CDR1 is MNHEY and CDR2 is SVGEGT in the germline V gene. Trimming took 6 bases from V and 7 from J, leaving 16 bases between them. This CDR3 region has 14 residues. The CDR3 DNA is TGTGCCAGCAGCTTGGACCCGTCGTATAATGAGCAGTTCTTC. It yields the protein CASSLDPSYNEQFF.